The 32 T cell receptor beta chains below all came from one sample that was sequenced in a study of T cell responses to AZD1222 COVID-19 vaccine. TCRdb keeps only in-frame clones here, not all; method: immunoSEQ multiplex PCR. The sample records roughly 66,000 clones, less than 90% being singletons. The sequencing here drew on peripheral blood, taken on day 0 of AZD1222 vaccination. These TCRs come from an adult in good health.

The CDR3, as DNA: TGTGCCAGCAGTGTCTGGGCCGACCAGCATTTT. Translating gives CASSVWADQHF. This sequence joins TRBV2 and TRBJ1-5, with D hard to call. The CDR3 is 11 amino acids. Germline-derived CDR1 and CDR2 are SNHLY and FYNNEI. V was shortened by 4 bases and J by 12 bases, with 10 bases between the two germline ends.

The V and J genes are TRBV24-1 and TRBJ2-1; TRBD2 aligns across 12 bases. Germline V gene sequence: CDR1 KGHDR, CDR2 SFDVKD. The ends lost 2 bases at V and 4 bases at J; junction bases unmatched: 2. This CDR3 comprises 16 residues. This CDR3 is CATSDSGTSGYNEQFF. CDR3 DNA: TGTGCCACCAGTGATTCCGGGACTAGCGGGTACAATGAGCAGTTCTTC.

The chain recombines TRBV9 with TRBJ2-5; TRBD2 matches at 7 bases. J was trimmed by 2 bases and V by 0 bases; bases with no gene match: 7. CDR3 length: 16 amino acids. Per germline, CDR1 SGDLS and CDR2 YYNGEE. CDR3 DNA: TGTGCCAGCAGCGTAGGGGCTAGCGGAGAGCAAGAGACCCAGTACTTC. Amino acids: CASSVGASGEQETQYF.

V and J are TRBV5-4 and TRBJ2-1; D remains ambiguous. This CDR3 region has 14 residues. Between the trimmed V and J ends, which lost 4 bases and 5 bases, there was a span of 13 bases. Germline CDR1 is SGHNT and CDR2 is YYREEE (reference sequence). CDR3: CASSPPGPNNEQFF. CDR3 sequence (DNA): TGTGCCAGCAGCCCCCCCGGACCGAACAATGAGCAGTTCTTC.

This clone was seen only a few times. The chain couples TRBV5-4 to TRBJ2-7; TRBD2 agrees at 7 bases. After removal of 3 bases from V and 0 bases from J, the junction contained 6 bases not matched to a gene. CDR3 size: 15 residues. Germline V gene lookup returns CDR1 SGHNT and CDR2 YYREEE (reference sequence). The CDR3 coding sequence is TGTGCCAGCAGCTCCCCTAGCGGAAGCTCCTACGAGCAGTACTTC. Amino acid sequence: CASSSPSGSSYEQYF.

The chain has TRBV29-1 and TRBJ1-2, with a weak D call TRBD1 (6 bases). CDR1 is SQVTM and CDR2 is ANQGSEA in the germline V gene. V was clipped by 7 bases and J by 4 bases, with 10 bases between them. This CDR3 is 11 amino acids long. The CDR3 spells CSASTGYGYTF. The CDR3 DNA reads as TGCAGCGCCTCGACAGGCTATGGCTACACCTTC.

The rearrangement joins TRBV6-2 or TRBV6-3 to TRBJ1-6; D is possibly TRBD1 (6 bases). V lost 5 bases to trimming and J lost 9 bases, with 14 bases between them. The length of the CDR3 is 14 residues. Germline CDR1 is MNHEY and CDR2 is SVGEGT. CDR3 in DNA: TGTGCCAGCAGTGATGGACAGCCGGCTTCACCCCTCCACTTT. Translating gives CASSDGQPASPLHF.

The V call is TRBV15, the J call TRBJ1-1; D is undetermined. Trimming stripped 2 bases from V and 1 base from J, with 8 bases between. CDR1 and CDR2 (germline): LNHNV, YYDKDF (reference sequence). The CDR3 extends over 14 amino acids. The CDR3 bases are TGTGCCACCAGCAGATACGGTCCGAACACTGAAGCTTTCTTT. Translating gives CATSRYGPNTEAFF.

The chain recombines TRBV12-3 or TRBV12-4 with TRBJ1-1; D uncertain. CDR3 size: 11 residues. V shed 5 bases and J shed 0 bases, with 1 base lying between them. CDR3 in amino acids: CASSMNTEAFF. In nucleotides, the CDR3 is TGTGCCAGCAGTATGAACACTGAAGCTTTCTTT.

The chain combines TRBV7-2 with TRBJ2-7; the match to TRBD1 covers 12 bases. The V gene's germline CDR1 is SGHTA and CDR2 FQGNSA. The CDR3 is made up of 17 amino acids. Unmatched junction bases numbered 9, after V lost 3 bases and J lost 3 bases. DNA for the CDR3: TGTGCCAGCAGCTTTGGGACAGGGGGCGATTATAGCTACGAGCAGTACTTC. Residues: CASSFGTGGDYSYEQYF.

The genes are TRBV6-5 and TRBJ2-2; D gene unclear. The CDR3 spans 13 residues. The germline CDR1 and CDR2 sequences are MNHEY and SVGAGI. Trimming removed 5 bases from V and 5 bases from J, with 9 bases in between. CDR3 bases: TGTGCCAGCAGTCTCTGGGAAACCGGGGAGCTGTTTTTT. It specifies CASSLWETGELFF.

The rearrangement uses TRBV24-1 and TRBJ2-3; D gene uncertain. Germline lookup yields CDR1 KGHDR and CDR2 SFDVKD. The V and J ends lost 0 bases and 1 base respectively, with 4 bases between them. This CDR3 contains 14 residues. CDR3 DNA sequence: TGTGCCACCAGTGATTTGAACGGCACAGATACGCAGTATTTT. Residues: CATSDLNGTDTQYF.

CDR3 sequence reads: CASSPLRADSPLHF. CDR3 DNA sequence: TGTGCCAGCAGCCCCCTCAGGGCAGATTCACCCCTCCACTTT. The genes are TRBV7-9 and TRBJ1-6; TRBD1 is a possible D gene (5 bases). CDR1 and CDR2 from the germline V gene are SEHNR and FQNEAQ (reference sequence). V was cut by 5 bases and J by 8 bases, with 13 bases left in between. This CDR3 has 14 amino acids.

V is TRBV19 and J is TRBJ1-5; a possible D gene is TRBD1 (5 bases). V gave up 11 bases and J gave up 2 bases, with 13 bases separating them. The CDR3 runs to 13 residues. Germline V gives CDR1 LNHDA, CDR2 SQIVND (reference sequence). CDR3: CAGSGMGNQPQHF. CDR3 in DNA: TGTGCCGGATCAGGGATGGGCAATCAGCCCCAGCATTTT. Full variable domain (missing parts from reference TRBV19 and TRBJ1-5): DGGITQSPKYLFRKEGQNVTLSCEQNLNHDAMYWYRQDPGQGLRLIYYSQIVNDFQKGDIAEGYSVSREKKESFPLTVTSAQKNPTAFYLCAGSGMGNQPQHFGDGTRLSIL.

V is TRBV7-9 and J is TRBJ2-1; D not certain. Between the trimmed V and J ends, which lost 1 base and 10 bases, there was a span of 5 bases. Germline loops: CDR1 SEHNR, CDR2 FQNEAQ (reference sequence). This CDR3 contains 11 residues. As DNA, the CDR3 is TGTGCCAGCAGCTTAGTGGACGAGCAGTTCTTC. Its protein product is CASSLVDEQFF.

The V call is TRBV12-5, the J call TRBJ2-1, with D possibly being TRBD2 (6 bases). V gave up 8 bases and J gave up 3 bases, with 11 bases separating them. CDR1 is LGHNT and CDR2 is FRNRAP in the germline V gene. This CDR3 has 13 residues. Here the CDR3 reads CASRNGGYNEQFF. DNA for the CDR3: TGTGCTAGTCGGAACGGGGGCTACAATGAGCAGTTCTTC.

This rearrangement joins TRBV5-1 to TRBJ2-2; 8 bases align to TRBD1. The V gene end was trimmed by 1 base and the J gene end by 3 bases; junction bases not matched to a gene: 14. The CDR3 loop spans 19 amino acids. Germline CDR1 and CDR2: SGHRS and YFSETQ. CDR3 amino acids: CASSLPTGIDRGYTGELFF. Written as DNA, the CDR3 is TGCGCCAGCAGCTTGCCGACAGGAATAGACAGGGGATACACCGGGGAGCTGTTTTTT.

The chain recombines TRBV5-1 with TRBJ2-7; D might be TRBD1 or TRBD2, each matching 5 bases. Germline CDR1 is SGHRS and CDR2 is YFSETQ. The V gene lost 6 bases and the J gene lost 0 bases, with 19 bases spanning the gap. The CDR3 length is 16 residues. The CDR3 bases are TGCGCCAGCATATTCCCAGGGAAGCGGAGCTCCTACGAGCAGTACTTC. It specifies CASIFPGKRSSYEQYF.

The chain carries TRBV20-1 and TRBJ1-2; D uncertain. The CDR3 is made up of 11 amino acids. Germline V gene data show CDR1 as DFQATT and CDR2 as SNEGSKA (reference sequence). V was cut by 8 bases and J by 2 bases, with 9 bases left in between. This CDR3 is CSPSVNYGYTF. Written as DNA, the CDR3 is TGCAGTCCTTCTGTGAACTATGGCTACACCTTC.

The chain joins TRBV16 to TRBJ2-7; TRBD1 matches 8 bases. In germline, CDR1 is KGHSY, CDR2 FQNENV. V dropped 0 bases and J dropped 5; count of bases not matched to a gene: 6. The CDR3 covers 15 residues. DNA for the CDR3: TGTGCCAGCAGCCAATCTACCCAGGGGGCCAACGAGCAGTACTTC. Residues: CASSQSTQGANEQYF.

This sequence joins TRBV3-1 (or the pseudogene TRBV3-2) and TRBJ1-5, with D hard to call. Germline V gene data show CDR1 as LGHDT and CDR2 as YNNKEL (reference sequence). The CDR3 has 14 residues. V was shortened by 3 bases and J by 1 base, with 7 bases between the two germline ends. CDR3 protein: CASSQSDSNQPQHF. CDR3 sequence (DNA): TGTGCCAGCAGCCAGTCTGACAGCAATCAGCCCCAGCATTTT.

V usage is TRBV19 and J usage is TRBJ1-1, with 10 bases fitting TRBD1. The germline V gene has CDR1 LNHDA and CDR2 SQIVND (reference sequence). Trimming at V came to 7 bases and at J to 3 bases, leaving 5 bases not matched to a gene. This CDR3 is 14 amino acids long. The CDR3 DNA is TGTGCCAGTACCCTGGGACAGGGGTACACTGAAGCTTTCTTT. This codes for CASTLGQGYTEAFF.

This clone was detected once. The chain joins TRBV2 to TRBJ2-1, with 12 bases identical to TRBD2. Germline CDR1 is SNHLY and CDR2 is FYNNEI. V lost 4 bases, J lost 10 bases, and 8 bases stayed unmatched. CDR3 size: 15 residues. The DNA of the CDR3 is TGTGCCAGCAGTGTTCTAGCGGGGGGGCCAAGGGAGCAGTTCTTC. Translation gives CASSVLAGGPREQFF.

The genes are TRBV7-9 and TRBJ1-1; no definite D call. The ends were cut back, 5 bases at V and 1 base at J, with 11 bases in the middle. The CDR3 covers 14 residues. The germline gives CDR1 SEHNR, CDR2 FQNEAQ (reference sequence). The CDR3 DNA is TGTGCCAGCAGCCAGAACCGGGAGAACACTGAAGCTTTCTTT. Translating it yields CASSQNRENTEAFF. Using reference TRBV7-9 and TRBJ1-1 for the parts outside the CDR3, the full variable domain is DTGVSQNPRHKITKRGQNVTFRCDPISEHNRLYWYRQTLGQGPEFLTYFQNEAQLEKSRLLSDRFSAERPKGSFSTLEIQRTEQGDSAMYLCASSQNRENTEAFFGQGTRLTVV.

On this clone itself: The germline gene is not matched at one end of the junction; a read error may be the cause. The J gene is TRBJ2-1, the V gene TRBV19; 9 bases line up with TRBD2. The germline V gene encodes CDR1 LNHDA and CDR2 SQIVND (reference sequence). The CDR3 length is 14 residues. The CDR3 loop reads CASSIERAGGQLIF. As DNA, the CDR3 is TGTGCCAGTAGTATAGAGCGAGCGGGGGGCCAGTTGATCTTC.

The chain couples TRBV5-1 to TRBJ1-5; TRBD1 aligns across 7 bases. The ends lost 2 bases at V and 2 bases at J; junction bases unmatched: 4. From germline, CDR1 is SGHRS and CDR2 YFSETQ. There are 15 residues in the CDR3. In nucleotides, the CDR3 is TGCGCCAGCAGCTTCACAGGGGATGGCAATCAGCCCCAGCATTTT. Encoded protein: CASSFTGDGNQPQHF.

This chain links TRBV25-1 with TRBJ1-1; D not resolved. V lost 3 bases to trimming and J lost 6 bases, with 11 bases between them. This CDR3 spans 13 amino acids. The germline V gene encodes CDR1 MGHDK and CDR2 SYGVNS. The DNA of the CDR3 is TGTGCCAGCAGTGACGGAGCGAGGGCTGAAGCTTTCTTT. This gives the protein CASSDGARAEAFF.

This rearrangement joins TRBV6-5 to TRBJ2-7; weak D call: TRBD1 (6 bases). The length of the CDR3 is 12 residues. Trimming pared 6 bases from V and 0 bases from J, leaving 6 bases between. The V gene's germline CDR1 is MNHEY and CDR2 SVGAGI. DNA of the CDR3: TGTGCCAGCAGGGACAGCTCCTACGAGCAGTACTTC. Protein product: CASRDSSYEQYF.

The CDR3 DNA reads TGCGCCAGCAGCTACCGAAGCGGGGGGGCCGGGGAGACCCAGTACTTC. This codes for CASSYRSGGAGETQYF. The chain combines TRBV5-1 with TRBJ2-5; 10 bases agree with TRBD2. The CDR3 contains 16 residues. CDR1 is SGHRS, CDR2 YFSETQ, per germline. With 3 bases clipped from V and 5 bases from J, the junction kept 10 bases outside the gene matches.

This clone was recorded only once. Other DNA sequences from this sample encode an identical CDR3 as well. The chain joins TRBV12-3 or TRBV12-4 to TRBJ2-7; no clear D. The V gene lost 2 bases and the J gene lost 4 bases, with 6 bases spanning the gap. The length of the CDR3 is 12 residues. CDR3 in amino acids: CASSLSWYEQYF. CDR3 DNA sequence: TGTGCCAGCAGTTTAAGTTGGTACGAGCAGTACTTC.

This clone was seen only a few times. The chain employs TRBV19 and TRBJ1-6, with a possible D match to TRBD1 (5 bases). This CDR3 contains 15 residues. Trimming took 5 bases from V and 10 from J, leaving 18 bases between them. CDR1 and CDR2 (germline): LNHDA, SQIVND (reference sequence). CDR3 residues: CASSWGQGRHSPLHF. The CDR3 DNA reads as TGTGCCAGTAGTTGGGGCCAAGGGCGGCACTCACCCCTCCACTTT.

In nucleotides, the CDR3 is TGCGCCAGCAGCCTGGACGCGGGTCGCAATCAGCCCCAGCATTTT. It specifies CASSLDAGRNQPQHF. The chain employs TRBV5-1 and TRBJ1-5; D ambiguous. V lost 4 bases and J lost 2, with 13 bases in between. This CDR3 spans 15 amino acids. Germline CDR1 and CDR2: SGHRS and YFSETQ.